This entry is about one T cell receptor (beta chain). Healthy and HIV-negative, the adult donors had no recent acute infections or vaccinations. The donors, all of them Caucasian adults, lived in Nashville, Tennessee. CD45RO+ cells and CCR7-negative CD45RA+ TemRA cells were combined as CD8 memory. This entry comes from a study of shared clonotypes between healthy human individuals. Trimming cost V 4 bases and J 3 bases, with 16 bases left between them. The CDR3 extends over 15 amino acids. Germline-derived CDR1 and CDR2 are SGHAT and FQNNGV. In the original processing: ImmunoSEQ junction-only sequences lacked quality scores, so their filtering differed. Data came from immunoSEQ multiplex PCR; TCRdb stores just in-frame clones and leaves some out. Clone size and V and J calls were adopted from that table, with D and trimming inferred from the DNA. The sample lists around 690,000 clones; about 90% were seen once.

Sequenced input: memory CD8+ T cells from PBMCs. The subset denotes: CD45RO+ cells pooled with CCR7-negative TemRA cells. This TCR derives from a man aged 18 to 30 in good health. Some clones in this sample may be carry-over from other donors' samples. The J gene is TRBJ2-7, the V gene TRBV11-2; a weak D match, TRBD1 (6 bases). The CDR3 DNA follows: TGTGCCAGCAGCTCCCGGACAGCCCTAATCTACGAGCAGTACTTC. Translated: CASSSRTALIYEQYF. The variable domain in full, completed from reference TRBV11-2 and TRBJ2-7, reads EAGVAQSPRYKIIEKRQSVAFWCNPISGHATLYWYQQILGQGPKLLIQFQNNGVVDDSQLPKDRFSAERLKGVDSTLKIQPAKLEDSAVYLCASSSRTALIYEQYFGPGTRLTVT.